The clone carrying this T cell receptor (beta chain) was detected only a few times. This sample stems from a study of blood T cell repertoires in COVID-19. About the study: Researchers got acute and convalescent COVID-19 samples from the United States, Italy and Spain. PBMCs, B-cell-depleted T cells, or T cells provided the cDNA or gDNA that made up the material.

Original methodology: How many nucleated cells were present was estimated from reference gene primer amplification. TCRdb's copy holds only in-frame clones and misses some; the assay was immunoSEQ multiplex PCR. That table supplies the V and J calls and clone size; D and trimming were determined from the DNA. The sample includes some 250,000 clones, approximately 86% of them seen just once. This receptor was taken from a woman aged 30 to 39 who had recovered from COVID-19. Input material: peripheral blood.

The CDR3 sequence: CASSFVGGGYTEAFF. The CDR3 DNA sequence: TGTGCCAGCAGCTTTGTTGGAGGGGGCTACACTGAAGCTTTCTTT. J is TRBJ1-1 and V is TRBV7-9; 7 nucleotides match TRBD1. Germline loops: CDR1 SEHNR, CDR2 FQNEAQ (reference sequence). Germline trimming cut 3 bases from V and 3 bases from J; bases unmatched to any gene: 7. This CDR3 has 15 residues.